The 23 T cell receptor beta chains listed next were all sequenced from one sample in a study of blood T cell repertoires in COVID-19. Assay used: immunoSEQ multiplex PCR; TCRdb lists only in-frame clones, some missing. The sample has more than 200,000 clones; approximately 82% are singletons. The specimen was peripheral blood. Source of these receptors: an elderly woman with active or convalescent COVID-19.

The chain couples TRBV18 to TRBJ1-2; TRBD1 matches 7 bases. CDR1 is KGHSH and CDR2 is LQKENI in the germline V gene. V gave up 4 bases and J gave up 5 bases; unmatched junction bases: 7. The CDR3 totals 14 residues. CDR3 region: CASSLRDSNYGYTF. The DNA for the CDR3 is TGTGCCAGCTCACTTCGGGACAGCAATTATGGCTACACCTTC.

CDR3 nucleotide sequence: TGTGCCAGCAGTGAAACCCTGACTTATGGCTACACCTTC. Translating it yields CASSETLTYGYTF. This chain joins TRBV6-1 and TRBJ1-2; D unresolved. The CDR3 runs 13 residues. Trimming left V 2 bases short and J 5 bases short, with 9 bases between. Germline V lookup: CDR1 MNHNS, CDR2 SASEGT.

This chain uses TRBV6-1 with TRBJ1-5; 7 bases are a match to TRBD1. Per the germline V gene, CDR1 is MNHNS and CDR2 is SASEGT. The CDR3 has 17 amino acids. Trimming at V came to 1 base and at J to 6 bases, leaving 12 bases not matched to a gene. The CDR3 bases are TGTGCCAGCAGTGAAGGGTTGGGAGCAGGGGGTGTTCAGCCCCAGCATTTT. It specifies CASSEGLGAGGVQPQHF.

This chain uses TRBV7-2 with TRBJ1-1; maybe TRBD1 (6 bases). This CDR3 contains 15 residues. V was shortened by 4 bases and J by 0 bases, with 12 bases between the two germline ends. Germline V CDR1 and CDR2: SGHTA, FQGNSA. The CDR3, as DNA: TGTGCCAGCAGCTACTCCGGGACATTGAACACTGAAGCTTTCTTT. Translating gives CASSYSGTLNTEAFF.

The J gene is TRBJ1-2, the V gene TRBV24-1; no definite D call. This CDR3 contains 15 residues. The germline V gene has CDR1 KGHDR and CDR2 SFDVKD. The V gene lost 4 bases and the J gene lost 8 bases, with 19 bases spanning the gap. The CDR3 is CATSDSRLIYRGYTF. In DNA form, the CDR3 reads TGTGCCACCAGTGACTCCAGGCTCATCTATAGAGGCTACACCTTC.

J is TRBJ2-7 and V is TRBV10-3; TRBD2 matches 10 bases. The germline CDR1 and CDR2 sequences are ENHRY and SYGVKD. This CDR3 has 14 amino acids. Germline trimming cut 5 bases from V and 4 bases from J; bases unmatched to any gene: 5. CDR3 sequence (DNA): TGTGCCATCAGTCCCGGGACTAGCGATTACGAGCAGTACTTC. This translates into CAISPGTSDYEQYF.

The chain uses TRBV11-2 and TRBJ2-3, with TRBD2 matching over 10 bases. There are 17 residues in the CDR3. J was trimmed by 4 bases and V by 2 bases; bases with no gene match: 9. Germline V CDR1 and CDR2: SGHAT, FQNNGV. CDR3 coding DNA: TGTGCCAGCAGCTTAAGGGCTAGCGGGAGTCTGGCAGATACGCAGTATTTT. Protein product: CASSLRASGSLADTQYF.

The gene calls are TRBV3-1 (or the pseudogene TRBV3-2) and TRBJ1-2; D unresolved. The germline V gene encodes CDR1 LGHDT and CDR2 YNNKEL (reference sequence). Trimming took off 0 bases at V and 4 bases at J, with 3 bases between the two ends. This CDR3 spans 12 amino acids. Here the CDR3 DNA reads TGTGCCAGCAGCCAAGAGCGCTATGGCTACACCTTC. Residues: CASSQERYGYTF.

This clone was seen once. V and J are TRBV29-1 and TRBJ1-1; 8 nucleotides line up with TRBD1. Germline CDR1 reads SQVTM; CDR2 reads ANQGSEA. With 3 bases clipped from V and 0 bases from J, the junction kept 3 bases outside the gene matches. The CDR3 runs to 14 residues. The CDR3: CSVDSTGVNTEAFF. CDR3 sequence (DNA): TGCAGCGTTGATTCGACAGGGGTGAACACTGAAGCTTTCTTT. The full variable domain, its missing parts supplied by reference TRBV29-1 and TRBJ1-1, is SAVISQKPSRDICQRGTSLTIQCQVDSQVTMMFWYRQQPGQSLTLIATANQGSEATYESGFVIDKFPISRPNLTFSTLTVSNMSPEDSSIYLCSVDSTGVNTEAFFGQGTRLTVV.

This rearrangement joins TRBV3-1 (or the pseudogene TRBV3-2) to TRBJ1-2; D may be TRBD1 (6 bases). Trimming shortened V by 5 bases and J by 7 bases, and 20 bases separated the two germline ends. Germline V CDR1 and CDR2: LGHDT, YNNKEL (reference sequence). The CDR3 spans 15 residues. Here the CDR3 reads CASSTRSQGRAGYTF. CDR3 sequence (DNA): TGTGCCAGCAGCACCCGTAGTCAGGGGAGAGCTGGCTACACCTTC.

The CDR3 DNA follows: TGTGCCAGCAGCCATTCGGCGGGAGAGGCCGAGCAGTACTTC. Its translation is CASSHSAGEAEQYF. This chain uses TRBV3-1 (or the pseudogene TRBV3-2) with TRBJ2-7, with TRBD2 matching over 7 bases. V shed 3 bases, J shed 6 bases, and the junction held 8 bases outside the gene matches. The CDR3 totals 14 residues. Germline CDR1 reads LGHDT; CDR2 reads YNNKEL (reference sequence).

The chain employs TRBV5-1 and TRBJ2-7, with 8 nucleotides matching TRBD1. The CDR3 sequence is 15 residues long. Germline loops: CDR1 SGHRS, CDR2 YFSETQ. Trimming cost V 1 base and J 2 bases; bases outside gene matches: 5. Here the CDR3 reads CASSLTGGLAYEQYF. The CDR3 DNA reads as TGCGCCAGCAGCTTGACAGGGGGATTAGCCTACGAGCAGTACTTC.

Remarks on this clone: This sample includes further DNA sequences coding for the same CDR3. The CDR3 is CASRTSGASTDTQYF. CDR3 in DNA: TGCGCCAGCCGGACTAGCGGAGCTAGCACAGATACGCAGTATTTT. This sequence joins TRBV5-1 and TRBJ2-3; TRBD2 aligns across 10 bases. The CDR3 length is 15 residues. CDR1 is SGHRS and CDR2 is YFSETQ in the germline V gene. V lost 7 bases to trimming and J lost 0 bases; unmatched junction nucleotides: 5.

V is TRBV5-4 and J is TRBJ2-7; weak D call: TRBD2 (6 bases). With 3 bases removed from V and 0 bases from J, the gap between germline ends came to 13 bases. This CDR3 is built from 15 residues. Germline loops: CDR1 SGHNT, CDR2 YYREEE (reference sequence). Written as DNA, the CDR3 is TGTGCCAGCAGCTGGGGGACTGGGAGCTCCTACGAGCAGTACTTC. Translating gives CASSWGTGSSYEQYF. The whole variable domain, filled in from reference TRBV5-4 and TRBJ2-7, reads ETGVTQSPTHLIKTRGQQVTLRCSSQSGHNTVSWYQQALGQGPQFIFQYYREEENGRGNFPPRFSGLQFPNYSSELNVNALELDDSALYLCASSWGTGSSYEQYFGPGTRLTVT.

This chain connects TRBV24-1 to TRBJ2-1; TRBD2 agrees at 10 bases. The CDR3 consists of 16 residues. The germline gives CDR1 KGHDR, CDR2 SFDVKD. The junction had 5 bases not matched to a gene; V was cut back by 1 base and J by 6 bases. Here the CDR3 reads CATSDFVSGGFNEQFF. The CDR3 DNA is TGTGCCACCAGTGATTTTGTTAGCGGGGGGTTCAATGAGCAGTTCTTC.

The V call is TRBV5-1, the J call TRBJ2-5; TRBD2 agrees at 8 bases. V gave up 0 bases and J gave up 7 bases; unmatched junction bases: 14. Germline V gene sequence: CDR1 SGHRS, CDR2 YFSETQ. CDR3 length: 17 amino acids. The CDR3 nucleotides are TGCGCCAGCAGCTTGGACGTGGGGCTAGCGGGTTCGGGGACCCAGTACTTC. Translated: CASSLDVGLAGSGTQYF.

The chain is built from TRBV19 and TRBJ2-5; 7 bases line up with TRBD1. V lost 1 base, J lost 5 bases, and 7 bases stayed unmatched. Germline V CDR1 and CDR2: LNHDA, SQIVND (reference sequence). The CDR3 is made up of 15 amino acids. The CDR3 coding sequence is TGTGCCAGTAGTATAGTCTACAGGGGATCGGAGACCCAGTACTTC. Translating gives CASSIVYRGSETQYF.

This clone was detected a few times. V and J are TRBV12-3 or TRBV12-4 and TRBJ2-7; 8 nucleotides line up with TRBD1. The junction had 6 bases not matched to a gene; V was cut back by 4 bases and J by 7 bases. The CDR3 is 13 amino acids. CDR3 bases: TGTGCCAGCAGTTGGACAGGGTTCTCGGAGCAGTACTTC. Translating gives CASSWTGFSEQYF.

In this sample, this clone turned up once. The chain combines TRBV5-5 with TRBJ1-5, with D maybe TRBD1 (6 bases). Between the trimmed V and J ends, which lost 4 bases and 0 bases, there was a span of 8 bases. The CDR3 length is 14 residues. The V gene's germline CDR1 is SGHKS and CDR2 YYEKEE (reference sequence). In DNA form, the CDR3 reads TGTGCCAGCAGCCGAGGGGGTAGCAATCAGCCCCAGCATTTT. Its translation is CASSRGGSNQPQHF.

The chain links TRBV3-1 (or the pseudogene TRBV3-2) to TRBJ1-2, with D possibly matching TRBD1 (5 bases). The CDR3 extends over 12 amino acids. Germline CDR1 is LGHDT and CDR2 is YNNKEL (reference sequence). The ends were cut back, 3 bases at V and 5 bases at J, with 7 bases in the middle. The CDR3 DNA reads TGTGCCAGCAGCCACGGGGGGTATGGCTACACCTTC. Translation: CASSHGGYGYTF.

CDR3 bases: TGTGCCAGCCCCGGCGGATTCTTT. It codes for CASPGGFF. V is TRBV28 and J is TRBJ1-1, with D hard to call. Looked up from germline, CDR1 is MDHEN and CDR2 is SYDVKM. The ends were cut back, 8 bases at V and 14 bases at J, with 9 bases in the middle. The CDR3 is 8 residues long.

This chain joins TRBV6-5 and TRBJ2-7, with a possible D match to TRBD2 (5 bases). This CDR3 comprises 13 residues. V gave up 8 bases and J gave up 0 bases, with 11 bases separating them. Per the germline V gene, CDR1 is MNHEY and CDR2 is SVGAGI. Here the CDR3 DNA reads TGTGCCAGCGCTAGCTGGGACTCCTACGAGCAGTACTTC. Protein product: CASASWDSYEQYF.

The rearrangement links TRBV4-1 to TRBJ1-1; unclear D gene. The germline V gene has CDR1 MGHRA and CDR2 YSYEKL. Trimming left V 3 bases short and J 4 bases short, with 15 bases between. The CDR3 covers 15 residues. In DNA form, the CDR3 reads TGCGCCAGCAGCCAGACCTACCGGGGTACCACTGAAGCTTTCTTT. Amino acids: CASSQTYRGTTEAFF.